Listed below are T cell receptor beta chains from one sample, sequenced in a study of blood T cell repertoires in COVID-19. TCRdb's copy holds only in-frame clones and misses some; the assay was immunoSEQ multiplex PCR. Of roughly 220,000 clones in the sample, around 88% were seen once. Input material: PBMCs or T cells enriched from blood (not recorded which). The receptor source for this set is a woman between 45 and 60 years old with acute COVID-19. The CDR3 runs from the conserved cysteine through the conserved F or W. A D gene is named only where the DNA matches it firmly. For some rows the clone size is stated as once, few or many, or as a class when expanded; others skip it.

clone size: once; D gene: TRBD2; V gene: TRBV4-2; J gene: TRBJ2-6; CDR3 protein: CASSQDRSGGYSGANVLTF; CDR3 DNA: TGTGCCAGCAGCCAAGATCGGAGCGGGGGCTACTCTGGGGCCAACGTCCTGACTTTC
clone size: NA; D gene: NA; V gene: TRBV27; J gene: TRBJ2-1; CDR3 protein: CASSFTGSGIEQFF; CDR3 DNA: TGTGCCAGCAGTTTCACCGGATCGGGAATTGAGCAGTTCTTC
clone size: NA; D gene: TRBD2; V gene: TRBV19; J gene: TRBJ2-7; CDR3 protein: CASSPSLGGSYEQYF; CDR3 DNA: TGTGCCAGTAGTCCTAGTTTGGGCGGGAGCTACGAGCAGTACTTC
clone size: NA; D gene: NA; V gene: TRBV7-3; J gene: TRBJ2-7; CDR3 protein: CARGRRGTYEQYF; CDR3 DNA: TGTGCCAGGGGTCGAAGGGGGACCTACGAGCAGTACTTC
clone size: NA; D gene: NA; V gene: TRBV11-1; J gene: TRBJ2-7; CDR3 protein: CASSGWTEQYF; CDR3 DNA: TGTGCCAGCAGCGGATGGACAGAGCAGTACTTC
clone size: NA; D gene: TRBD1; V gene: TRBV9; J gene: TRBJ1-2; CDR3 protein: CASSAPSGGGYTF; CDR3 DNA: TGTGCCAGCAGCGCCCCCTCAGGGGGCGGCTACACCTTC
clone size: NA; D gene: NA; V gene: TRBV3-1/TRBV3-2; J gene: TRBJ2-7; CDR3 protein: CASSHSWKEAGYEQYF; CDR3 DNA: TGTGCCAGCAGCCACTCATGGAAGGAGGCGGGCTACGAGCAGTACTTC
clone size: NA; D gene: NA; V gene: TRBV27; J gene: TRBJ2-7; CDR3 protein: CASSRTRNSYEQYF; CDR3 DNA: TGTGCCAGCAGCCGGACACGTAACTCCTACGAGCAGTACTTC
clone size: NA; D gene: TRBD1; V gene: TRBV28; J gene: TRBJ1-1; CDR3 protein: CASSATTGAAPEAFF; CDR3 DNA: TGTGCCAGCAGTGCGACAACAGGGGCTGCCCCTGAAGCTTTCTTT
clone size: NA; D gene: TRBD1; V gene: TRBV7-6; J gene: TRBJ1-5; CDR3 protein: CASSSRTGSGQPQHF; CDR3 DNA: TGTGCCAGCAGCTCCCGGACAGGGTCGGGTCAGCCCCAGCATTTT
clone size: NA; D gene: NA; V gene: TRBV3-1/TRBV3-2; J gene: TRBJ2-7; CDR3 protein: CASSQTTTYEQYF; CDR3 DNA: TGTGCCAGCAGCCAGACTACTACCTACGAGCAGTACTTC
clone size: once; D gene: NA; V gene: TRBV5-1; J gene: TRBJ2-2; CDR3 protein: CASSLDRPNTGELFF; CDR3 DNA: TGCGCCAGCAGCTTGGACAGGCCGAACACCGGGGAGCTGTTTTTT
clone size: NA; D gene: NA; V gene: TRBV3-1/TRBV3-2; J gene: TRBJ2-7; CDR3 protein: CASSQGGWQGSYEQYF; CDR3 DNA: TGTGCCAGCAGCCAAGGGGGTTGGCAGGGCTCCTACGAGCAGTACTTC
clone size: NA; D gene: TRBD2; V gene: TRBV12-5; J gene: TRBJ2-1; CDR3 protein: CASGLSGRGYEQFF; CDR3 DNA: TGTGCTAGTGGGCTGAGCGGGAGGGGCTATGAGCAGTTCTTC
clone size: NA; D gene: NA; V gene: TRBV4-1; J gene: TRBJ1-6; CDR3 protein: CASSRDTPSSYNSPLHF; CDR3 DNA: TGCGCCAGCAGCCGGGACACGCCGAGCTCCTATAATTCACCCCTCCACTTT
clone size: NA; D gene: NA; V gene: TRBV19; J gene: TRBJ2-3; CDR3 protein: CASNSHKHTDTQYF; CDR3 DNA: TGTGCCAGTAATTCGCACAAACACACAGATACGCAGTATTTT
clone size: NA; D gene: TRBD1; V gene: TRBV28; J gene: TRBJ1-6; CDR3 protein: CASSRPGQGKNSPLHF; CDR3 DNA: TGTGCCAGCAGCCGCCCCGGACAGGGGAAAAATTCACCCCTCCACTTT
clone size: NA; D gene: NA; V gene: TRBV4-1; J gene: TRBJ2-3; CDR3 protein: CASSQVGLKSGTDTQYF; CDR3 DNA: TGCGCCAGCAGCCAAGTTGGACTAAAATCGGGGACAGATACGCAGTATTTT
clone size: few; D gene: TRBD1; V gene: TRBV3-1/TRBV3-2; J gene: TRBJ2-7; CDR3 protein: CASSPGQGAGEQYF; CDR3 DNA: TGTGCCAGCAGCCCGGGACAGGGGGCGGGAGAGCAGTACTTC
clone size: NA; D gene: NA; V gene: TRBV2; J gene: TRBJ1-2; CDR3 protein: CAISLRQHYGYTF; CDR3 DNA: TGTGCCATTTCCCTGAGGCAGCACTATGGCTACACCTTC
clone size: NA; D gene: TRBD2; V gene: TRBV4-2; J gene: TRBJ2-1; CDR3 protein: CASSQGAGLESGEQFF; CDR3 DNA: TGTGCCAGCAGCCAAGGAGCGGGACTAGAATCCGGCGAGCAGTTCTTC
clone size: few; D gene: TRBD1; V gene: TRBV9; J gene: TRBJ1-1; CDR3 protein: CASSPQTGIGTEAFF; CDR3 DNA: TGTGCCAGCAGCCCCCAGACAGGGATAGGCACTGAAGCTTTCTTT
clone size: NA; D gene: TRBD1; V gene: TRBV25-1; J gene: TRBJ2-7; CDR3 protein: CASSEDGSRGSYEQYF; CDR3 DNA: TGTGCCAGCAGTGAAGATGGGAGCAGGGGGTCCTACGAGCAGTACTTC
clone size: NA; D gene: NA; V gene: TRBV30; J gene: TRBJ1-3; CDR3 protein: CAWTGQHSGNTIYF; CDR3 DNA: TGTGCCTGGACAGGACAGCACTCTGGAAACACCATATATTTT
clone size: NA; D gene: TRBD2; V gene: TRBV3-1/TRBV3-2; J gene: TRBJ2-2; CDR3 protein: CATSRAGINTGELFF; CDR3 DNA: TGTGCCACCTCCAGAGCGGGAATCAACACCGGGGAGCTGTTTTTT
clone size: few; D gene: NA; V gene: TRBV7-9; J gene: TRBJ2-2; CDR3 protein: CASSPAQGYTNTGELFF; CDR3 DNA: TGTGCCAGCAGCCCCGCACAGGGATATACGAACACCGGGGAGCTGTTTTTT
clone size: NA; D gene: NA; V gene: TRBV5-6; J gene: TRBJ2-3; CDR3 protein: CASSPRPLLTDTQYF; CDR3 DNA: TGTGCCAGCAGCCCTCGTCCTTTACTCACAGATACGCAGTATTTT
clone size: NA; D gene: NA; V gene: TRBV28; J gene: TRBJ2-1; CDR3 protein: CASNEGAGYNEQFF; CDR3 DNA: TGTGCCAGCAACGAAGGGGCAGGGTACAATGAGCAGTTCTTC
clone size: NA; D gene: NA; V gene: TRBV30; J gene: TRBJ1-4; CDR3 protein: CAWSAGVEKLFF; CDR3 DNA: TGTGCCTGGAGCGCGGGGGTTGAAAAACTGTTTTTT
clone size: NA; D gene: TRBD2; V gene: TRBV27; J gene: TRBJ2-7; CDR3 protein: CASSFGLAEVYEQYF; CDR3 DNA: TGTGCCAGCAGTTTCGGACTAGCGGAAGTCTACGAGCAGTACTTC
clone size: NA; D gene: NA; V gene: TRBV7-9; J gene: TRBJ1-4; CDR3 protein: CASSFGQKGTEKLFF; CDR3 DNA: TGTGCCAGCAGCTTCGGACAGAAGGGGACTGAAAAACTGTTTTTT
clone size: NA; D gene: NA; V gene: TRBV7-8; J gene: TRBJ1-3; CDR3 protein: CASTTYPPGNTIYF; CDR3 DNA: TGTGCCAGCACCACCTATCCGCCCGGAAACACCATATATTTT
clone size: NA; D gene: NA; V gene: TRBV20-1; J gene: TRBJ1-3; CDR3 protein: CSASQGSSGNTIYF; CDR3 DNA: TGCAGTGCTAGTCAGGGGAGCTCTGGAAACACCATATATTTT
clone size: NA; D gene: NA; V gene: TRBV11-2; J gene: TRBJ2-1; CDR3 protein: CASTDPVGGYNEQFF; CDR3 DNA: TGTGCCAGCACCGATCCAGTGGGAGGATACAATGAGCAGTTCTTC
clone size: few; D gene: NA; V gene: TRBV10-3; J gene: TRBJ1-1; CDR3 protein: CAISVEGYTEAFF; CDR3 DNA: TGTGCCATCAGTGTTGAGGGCTACACTGAAGCTTTCTTT
clone size: NA; D gene: NA; V gene: TRBV30; J gene: TRBJ2-7; CDR3 protein: CAWSVNVLREQYF; CDR3 DNA: TGTGCCTGGAGTGTCAACGTACTTCGGGAGCAGTACTTC
clone size: once; D gene: TRBD1; V gene: TRBV5-1; J gene: TRBJ1-2; CDR3 protein: CASSFPDRGYGYTF; CDR3 DNA: TGCGCCAGCAGCTTTCCGGACAGGGGGTATGGCTACACCTTC
clone size: NA; D gene: TRBD2; V gene: TRBV5-1; J gene: TRBJ2-7; CDR3 protein: CASTPTSGESSYEQYF; CDR3 DNA: TGCGCCAGCACCCCTACTAGCGGCGAGAGCTCCTACGAGCAGTACTTC
clone size: NA; D gene: TRBD1; V gene: TRBV19; J gene: TRBJ2-7; CDR3 protein: CASSMGGQDGNYEQYF; CDR3 DNA: TGTGCCAGTAGTATGGGGGGACAGGACGGGAACTACGAGCAGTACTTC